This T cell receptor beta chain is from a study of T cells after yellow fever vaccination. This clonotype was counted between two and nine times. J lost 7 bases, V lost 9 bases, and 11 bases had no gene match. This CDR3 is 16 amino acids long. Germline CDR1 reads SGHNT; CDR2 reads YYREEE (reference sequence). TCRdb re-called the 5' RACE reads through MiXCR, storing one row per CDR3 protein. Of 110,000 to 150,000 distinct CDR3 sequences in the sample, approximately 6.6% were seen once. This chain uses TRBV5-4 with TRBJ2-1, with 15 bases lining up with TRBD2. This specimen consisted of CD4+ T cells sorted from PBMCs, obtained 10 days after the yellow fever booster vaccination. The receptor's source is a man aged 30-40 years who received the YFV17D yellow fever vaccine. In DNA, the CDR3 is TGTGCCACCCTCCGGACTAGCGGGAGGGCCACGAATGAGCAGTTCTTC. Translation gives CATLRTSGRATNEQFF.